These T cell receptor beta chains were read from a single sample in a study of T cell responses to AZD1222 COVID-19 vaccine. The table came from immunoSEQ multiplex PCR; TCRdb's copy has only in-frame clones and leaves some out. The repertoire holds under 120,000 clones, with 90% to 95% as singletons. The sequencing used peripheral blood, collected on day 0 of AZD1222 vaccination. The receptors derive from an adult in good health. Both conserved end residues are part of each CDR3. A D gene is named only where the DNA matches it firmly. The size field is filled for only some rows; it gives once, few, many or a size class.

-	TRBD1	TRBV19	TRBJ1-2	TGTGCCAGTCGGAGGGACAGCTCTAACTATGGCTACACCTTC	CASRRDSSNYGYTF
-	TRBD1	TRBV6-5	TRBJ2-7	TGTGCCAGCAGTTACTCCGGGGACAGCTCCTACGAGCAGTACTTC	CASSYSGDSSYEQYF
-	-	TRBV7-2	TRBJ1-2	TGTGCCAGCAGCTTAGATGGCAGGGATTACGATGGCTACACCTTC	CASSLDGRDYDGYTF
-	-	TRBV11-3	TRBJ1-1	TGTGCCAGCAGCTTAGTAGGGAACACTGAAGCTTTCTTT	CASSLVGNTEAFF
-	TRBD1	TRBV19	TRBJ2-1	TGTGCCAGTAGTGAAGCCGGGACAGGCCGTTCCAATGAGCAGTTCTTC	CASSEAGTGRSNEQFF
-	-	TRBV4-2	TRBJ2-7	TGTGCCAGCAGCCAATCCTATCCAGGGGTACGCGAGCAGTACTTC	CASSQSYPGVREQYF
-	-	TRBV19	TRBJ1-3	TGTGCCACCCTCGAGGGAAACACCATATATTTT	CATLEGNTIYF
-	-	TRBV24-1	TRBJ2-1	TGTGCCACCAGTTCCTCAGGACTTCCGAGCTCCTACAATGAGCAGTTCTTC	CATSSSGLPSSYNEQFF
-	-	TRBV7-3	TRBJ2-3	TGTGCCAGCAGCTTAATACTAAATTTGGGCACAGATACGCAGTATTTT	CASSLILNLGTDTQYF
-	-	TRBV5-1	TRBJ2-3	TGCGCCAGCAGCCCGGTCCCGCTACCTAGCACAGATACGCAGTATTTT	CASSPVPLPSTDTQYF
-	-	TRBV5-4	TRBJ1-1	TGTGCCAGCAGCGCAACCGGGACCCTGAGAGTTGGTACTGAAGCTTTCTTT	CASSATGTLRVGTEAFF
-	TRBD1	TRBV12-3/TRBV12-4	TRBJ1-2	TGTGCCAGCATGAAGGGGGCGAGGGATGGCTACACCTTC	CASMKGARDGYTF
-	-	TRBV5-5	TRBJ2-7	TGTGCCAGCAGCTTGGACATTTGGAGCTACGAGCAGTACTTC	CASSLDIWSYEQYF
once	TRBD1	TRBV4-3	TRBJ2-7	TGCGCCAGCAGCCAATATCGTACACAGGGGTACGAGCAGTACTTC	CASSQYRTQGYEQYF
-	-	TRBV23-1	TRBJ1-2	TGCGCCAGCAGTCAATCGCTTTTTTGGGGGGGTGCTAACTATGGCTACACCTTC	CASSQSLFWGGANYGYTF
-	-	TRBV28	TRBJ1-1	TGTGCCAGCAGGTTCCCCCGGGCTGGAAGCACTGAAGCTTTCTTT	CASRFPRAGSTEAFF
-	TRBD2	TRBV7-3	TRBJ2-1	TGTGCCAGCAGCTTACTTCCTAGCGGAGACAATGAGCAGTTCTTC	CASSLLPSGDNEQFF
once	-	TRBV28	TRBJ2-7	TGTGCCAGCAGGCCGGGGTCCTTCTCTCAGTACTTC	CASRPGSFSQYF
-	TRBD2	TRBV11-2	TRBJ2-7	TGTGCCAGCCGAAGCTTCTCCAGCGGGAGTAAATACGAGCAGTACTTC	CASRSFSSGSKYEQYF
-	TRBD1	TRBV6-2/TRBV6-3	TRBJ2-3	TGTGCCAGCAGTTACTTCCGGGACAGGGTCGGTTTCACAGATACGCAGTATTTT	CASSYFRDRVGFTDTQYF
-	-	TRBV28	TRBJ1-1	TGTGCCAGCAGGACCGCAGGGGAGGAAACTGAAGCTTTCTTT	CASRTAGEETEAFF
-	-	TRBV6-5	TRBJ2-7	TGTGCCAGCAGTTCAGCTTACGAGCAGTACTTC	CASSSAYEQYF
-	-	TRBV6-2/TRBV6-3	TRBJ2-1	TGTGCCAGCAGTTACGAAGACAGGAGAATCCACAATGAGCAGTTCTTC	CASSYEDRRIHNEQFF
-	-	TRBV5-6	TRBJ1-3	TGTGCCAGCAGCTTGTTTCTCGAGACAGGCCACCACTCTGGAAACACCATATATTTT	CASSLFLETGHHSGNTIYF
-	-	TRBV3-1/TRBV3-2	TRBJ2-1	TGTGCCAGCAGCCAAGATCTCGTGGGGGGAACCTACAATGAGCAGTTCTTC	CASSQDLVGGTYNEQFF
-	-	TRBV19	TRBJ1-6	TGTGCCAGTAGTGGAGGGCAGGCCAATTCACCCCTCCACTTT	CASSGGQANSPLHF
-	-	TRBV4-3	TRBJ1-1	TGCGCCAGCAGCCAAGATGGGCGGTTGTGGACTGAAGCTTTCTTT	CASSQDGRLWTEAFF
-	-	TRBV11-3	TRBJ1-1	TGTGCCAGCAGCTTAGTAGGGGCCCCTGAAGCTTTCTTT	CASSLVGAPEAFF
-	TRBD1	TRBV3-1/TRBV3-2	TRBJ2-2	TGTGCCAGCAGCCCTCAGGACAGGGCGCTGTTTTTT	CASSPQDRALFF
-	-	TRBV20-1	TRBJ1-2	TGCAGTGCTAGGCCTGTCTATGGCTACACCTTC	CSARPVYGYTF
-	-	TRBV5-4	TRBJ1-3	TGTGCCAGCAGCTTGGATCGTCGCTCTGGAAACACCATATATTTT	CASSLDRRSGNTIYF
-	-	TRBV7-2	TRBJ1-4	TGTGCCAGCAGCTTTTTCAGGGGTGATGAAAAACTGTTTTTT	CASSFFRGDEKLFF
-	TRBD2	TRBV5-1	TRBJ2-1	TGCGCCAGCAGCTTGGAACCCGGAGCTAGCGGGAGGATCATAACGGGGAATGAGCAGTTCTTC	CASSLEPGASGRIITGNEQFF
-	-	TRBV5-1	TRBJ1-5	TGCGCCAGCAGCTTGGAGGGGAGCAATCAGCCCCAGCATTTT	CASSLEGSNQPQHF
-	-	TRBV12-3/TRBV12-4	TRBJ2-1	TGTGCCAGCAGTCGGTACAATGAGCAGTTCTTC	CASSRYNEQFF
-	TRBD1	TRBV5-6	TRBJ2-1	TGTGCCAGCAGCAACTCGGGGTTACAGGGGGCGAAATACGATGAGCAGTTCTTC	CASSNSGLQGAKYDEQFF
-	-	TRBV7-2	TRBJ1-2	TGTGCCAGCAGCGAGACAGCCACCCCATGGTATGGCTACACCTTC	CASSETATPWYGYTF
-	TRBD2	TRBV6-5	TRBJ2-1	TGTGCCAGCAGTTACTTAGCGGGAGAGGTACTCAATGAGCAGTTCTTC	CASSYLAGEVLNEQFF
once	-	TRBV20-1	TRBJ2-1	TGCAGTGCTTCCCACTACAATGAGCAGTTCTTC	CSASHYNEQFF